This is a list of T cell receptor beta chains from one sample in a study of blood T cell repertoires in COVID-19. Using immunoSEQ multiplex PCR, the repertoire was profiled, and TCRdb retains in-frame clones only, with some absent. The sample holds around 310,000 clones, around 91% seen once. The sequencing sample was made of peripheral blood. Receptors originate from a woman aged 35 to 49 with COVID-19, enrolled during active disease. The CDR3 runs from the conserved cysteine through the conserved F or W. A D gene is named only where the DNA matches it firmly. The listing skips clone size in some rows; elsewhere it reads once, few, many or a size class.

j_gene: TRBJ1-2; d_gene: NA; abundance: NA; v_gene: TRBV20-1; CDR3nt: TGCAGTGCTAGTGGGACTGGGAACTATGGCTACACCTTC; CDR3aa: CSASGTGNYGYTF
j_gene: TRBJ2-3; d_gene: NA; abundance: once; v_gene: TRBV9; CDR3nt: TGTGCCAGCAGCGTAGCTACTTGGGACATGCGGGTGGATACGCAGTATTTT; CDR3aa: CASSVATWDMRVDTQYF
j_gene: TRBJ2-1; d_gene: NA; abundance: NA; v_gene: TRBV5-1; CDR3nt: TGCGCCAGCAGCTTGTCCCACAGGGAATCCAATGAGCAGTTCTTC; CDR3aa: CASSLSHRESNEQFF
j_gene: TRBJ2-7; d_gene: NA; abundance: NA; v_gene: TRBV4-3; CDR3nt: TGCGCCAGCAGCCAAGATCTCACAGGGTTTTCCTACGAGCAGTACTTC; CDR3aa: CASSQDLTGFSYEQYF
j_gene: TRBJ2-7; d_gene: TRBD2; abundance: NA; v_gene: TRBV5-4; CDR3nt: TGTGCCAGCAGCTTTAGCGGGGGCTTGTACGAGCAGTACTTC; CDR3aa: CASSFSGGLYEQYF
j_gene: TRBJ2-7; d_gene: TRBD2; abundance: NA; v_gene: TRBV6-5; CDR3nt: TGTGCCAGCTGGAGAGGGGACTATTACGAGCAGTACTTC; CDR3aa: CASWRGDYYEQYF
j_gene: TRBJ1-6; d_gene: NA; abundance: NA; v_gene: TRBV28; CDR3nt: TGTGCCAGCAGTGCTGCGGGCTCCTATAATTCACCCCTCCACTTT; CDR3aa: CASSAAGSYNSPLHF
j_gene: TRBJ2-7; d_gene: NA; abundance: NA; v_gene: TRBV7-2; CDR3nt: TGTGCCAGCAGCTTAACCACAACAGGGTCGTACGAGCAGTACTTC; CDR3aa: CASSLTTTGSYEQYF
j_gene: TRBJ2-5; d_gene: NA; abundance: NA; v_gene: TRBV7-7; CDR3nt: TGTGCTAGCACCCGTAGCGGCGAAGAGACCCAGTACTTC; CDR3aa: CASTRSGEETQYF
j_gene: TRBJ2-2; d_gene: TRBD2; abundance: NA; v_gene: TRBV7-2; CDR3nt: TGTGCCAGCAGACCAATAGGAGGGAGGGCTTCCGGGGAGCTGTTTTTT; CDR3aa: CASRPIGGRASGELFF
j_gene: TRBJ1-6; d_gene: TRBD1; abundance: NA; v_gene: TRBV4-3; CDR3nt: TGCGCCAGCAGCCAAGGGCTCCCGGGACAGGGATCACCCCTCCACTTT; CDR3aa: CASSQGLPGQGSPLHF
j_gene: TRBJ1-5; d_gene: NA; abundance: NA; v_gene: TRBV18; CDR3nt: TGTGCCAGCTCACCTCCGGGAGTCCTTGCGGGCAATCAGCCCCAGCATTTT; CDR3aa: CASSPPGVLAGNQPQHF
j_gene: TRBJ2-5; d_gene: NA; abundance: NA; v_gene: TRBV12-3/TRBV12-4; CDR3nt: TGTGCCAGCAGTTCCAGGGGAGTGGGGACCCAGTACTTC; CDR3aa: CASSSRGVGTQYF
j_gene: TRBJ1-1; d_gene: TRBD1; abundance: NA; v_gene: TRBV2; CDR3nt: TGTGCCAGCAGCTACCGGGACAGGGGATATGAAGCTTTCTTT; CDR3aa: CASSYRDRGYEAFF
j_gene: TRBJ1-1; d_gene: NA; abundance: NA; v_gene: TRBV19; CDR3nt: TGTGCCAGTAGCCCGGACAGTATGAACACTGAAGCTTTCTTT; CDR3aa: CASSPDSMNTEAFF
j_gene: TRBJ2-5; d_gene: TRBD2; abundance: NA; v_gene: TRBV24-1; CDR3nt: TGTGCCACCAGTGAGGCAGCGGGAGGCAAAGAGACCCAGTACTTC; CDR3aa: CATSEAAGGKETQYF
j_gene: TRBJ2-7; d_gene: NA; abundance: NA; v_gene: TRBV6-2/TRBV6-3; CDR3nt: TGTGCCAGCAGCTATAATACCCCCCCAAGGACGACACGGAGGGGCGAGCAGTACTTC; CDR3aa: CASSYNTPPRTTRRGEQYF
j_gene: TRBJ2-7; d_gene: NA; abundance: NA; v_gene: TRBV27; CDR3nt: TGTGCCAGCAGTTTATCTAGGACAGCCGTCTACGAGCAGTACTTC; CDR3aa: CASSLSRTAVYEQYF
j_gene: TRBJ2-7; d_gene: TRBD1; abundance: NA; v_gene: TRBV5-1; CDR3nt: TGCGCCAGCAGCTCAACCGGGACAGGGGAGTACGAGCAGTACTTC; CDR3aa: CASSSTGTGEYEQYF
j_gene: TRBJ2-5; d_gene: NA; abundance: NA; v_gene: TRBV6-2/TRBV6-3; CDR3nt: TGTGCCAGCAGTCTCCTTGGGACCCTCGGAGGGGAGACCCAGTACTTC; CDR3aa: CASSLLGTLGGETQYF
j_gene: TRBJ2-7; d_gene: TRBD1; abundance: NA; v_gene: TRBV6-1; CDR3nt: TGTGCCAGCAGTGAAGCAGGGACAGGCTACGAGCAGTACTTC; CDR3aa: CASSEAGTGYEQYF
j_gene: TRBJ2-2; d_gene: TRBD1; abundance: NA; v_gene: TRBV27; CDR3nt: TGTGCCAGCAGTTTATCCCGGGACAGGGATGGAAGGGCCGGGGAGCTGTTTTTT; CDR3aa: CASSLSRDRDGRAGELFF
j_gene: TRBJ2-5; d_gene: TRBD1; abundance: NA; v_gene: TRBV19; CDR3nt: TGTGCCAGTAGTGACAGGGGGCGCGGAGAGACCCAGTACTTC; CDR3aa: CASSDRGRGETQYF
j_gene: TRBJ1-5; d_gene: TRBD1; abundance: NA; v_gene: TRBV7-8; CDR3nt: TGTGCCAGCAGCTTTCAAGCGACAGGGGTTTGGCAGCCCCAGCATTTT; CDR3aa: CASSFQATGVWQPQHF
j_gene: TRBJ1-6; d_gene: NA; abundance: few; v_gene: TRBV24-1; CDR3nt: TGTGCCACCAGTGATTTAGATAGGGAGCGGAATTCACCCCTCCACTTT; CDR3aa: CATSDLDRERNSPLHF
j_gene: TRBJ1-5; d_gene: TRBD1; abundance: NA; v_gene: TRBV6-4; CDR3nt: TGTGCCAGCAGTTCCACAGGGGGCAATCAGCCCCAGCATTTT; CDR3aa: CASSSTGGNQPQHF
j_gene: TRBJ1-2; d_gene: NA; abundance: NA; v_gene: TRBV5-3; CDR3nt: TGTGCCAGAAGCTTGGGGGAGGCTTTGAGCTATGGCTACACCTTC; CDR3aa: CARSLGEALSYGYTF
j_gene: TRBJ1-1; d_gene: NA; abundance: NA; v_gene: TRBV2; CDR3nt: TGTGCCAGCAGGGAACAACAGGGCTCGACTGAAGCTTTCTTT; CDR3aa: CASREQQGSTEAFF
j_gene: TRBJ2-4; d_gene: NA; abundance: NA; v_gene: TRBV4-1; CDR3nt: TGCGCCAGCACCCCTTTTATTTACTCAGCCAAAAACATTCAGTACTTC; CDR3aa: CASTPFIYSAKNIQYF
j_gene: TRBJ1-4; d_gene: TRBD1; abundance: NA; v_gene: TRBV19; CDR3nt: TGTGCCAGTAGAGGACAGGTTAATAATGAAAAACTGTTTTTT; CDR3aa: CASRGQVNNEKLFF
j_gene: TRBJ1-3; d_gene: TRBD1; abundance: NA; v_gene: TRBV15; CDR3nt: TGTGCCACCAGCAGTCACGGGACAGGGGATTTGGACTCTGGAAACACCATATATTTT; CDR3aa: CATSSHGTGDLDSGNTIYF
j_gene: TRBJ2-7; d_gene: TRBD2; abundance: NA; v_gene: TRBV7-2; CDR3nt: TGTGCCAGCAGCTTGAGAGCGGGGATTAACTACGAGCAGTACTTC; CDR3aa: CASSLRAGINYEQYF
j_gene: TRBJ1-5; d_gene: NA; abundance: NA; v_gene: TRBV7-2; CDR3nt: TGTGCCAGCAGCTTAATCGCAGGGTCGAATGATCAGCCCCAGCATTTT; CDR3aa: CASSLIAGSNDQPQHF
j_gene: TRBJ1-2; d_gene: NA; abundance: NA; v_gene: TRBV28; CDR3nt: TGTGCCAGCAGCCTCCCGGCGCAGGATGGCTACACCTTC; CDR3aa: CASSLPAQDGYTF
j_gene: TRBJ2-1; d_gene: TRBD2; abundance: NA; v_gene: TRBV6-1; CDR3nt: TGTGCCAGCAGTGAAGCCCGCCTAAGCGCGGGAGGTCCGTTCTTC; CDR3aa: CASSEARLSAGGPFF
j_gene: TRBJ1-5; d_gene: NA; abundance: NA; v_gene: TRBV5-6; CDR3nt: TGTGCCAGCAGCACATATGCAGGGATCGGCAATCAGCCCCAGCATTTT; CDR3aa: CASSTYAGIGNQPQHF
j_gene: TRBJ1-5; d_gene: NA; abundance: NA; v_gene: TRBV18; CDR3nt: TGTGCCAGCTCACCACAGGGAGTGGATCAGCCCCAGCATTTT; CDR3aa: CASSPQGVDQPQHF
j_gene: TRBJ2-1; d_gene: NA; abundance: NA; v_gene: TRBV9; CDR3nt: TGTGCCAGCAGCGTAGACTGGCTAGCGAACAATGAGCAGTTCTTC; CDR3aa: CASSVDWLANNEQFF
j_gene: TRBJ1-3; d_gene: NA; abundance: NA; v_gene: TRBV18; CDR3nt: TGTGCCAGCTCACCACCCTCCGGGGGGCACACCATATATTTT; CDR3aa: CASSPPSGGHTIYF
j_gene: TRBJ2-7; d_gene: NA; abundance: NA; v_gene: TRBV19; CDR3nt: TGTGCCAGTAGCCCCTACCGGAGCTCCTACGAGCAGTACTTC; CDR3aa: CASSPYRSSYEQYF
j_gene: TRBJ1-5; d_gene: NA; abundance: once; v_gene: TRBV6-2/TRBV6-3; CDR3nt: TGTGCCAGCAGTGACAGGTACGGCCAGCCCCAGCATTTT; CDR3aa: CASSDRYGQPQHF
j_gene: TRBJ2-5; d_gene: NA; abundance: NA; v_gene: TRBV7-9; CDR3nt: TGTGCCAGCAGCTCAGACCGGGATCAAGAGACCCAGTACTTC; CDR3aa: CASSSDRDQETQYF
j_gene: TRBJ2-1; d_gene: NA; abundance: NA; v_gene: TRBV5-6; CDR3nt: TGTGCCAGCAGCTTGGAGTGGACAAAGCAGTTCTTC; CDR3aa: CASSLEWTKQFF
j_gene: TRBJ2-3; d_gene: NA; abundance: NA; v_gene: TRBV5-1; CDR3nt: TGCGCCAGCAGCTTGTCCCCAACCCGGACTAGCACAGATACGCAGTATTTT; CDR3aa: CASSLSPTRTSTDTQYF
j_gene: TRBJ1-2; d_gene: NA; abundance: NA; v_gene: TRBV2; CDR3nt: TGTGCCAGCAGTGAGCAAACAGGGTCTGGCTACACCTTC; CDR3aa: CASSEQTGSGYTF
j_gene: TRBJ2-7; d_gene: NA; abundance: NA; v_gene: TRBV7-2; CDR3nt: TGTGCCAGCAGCTTTTTAGGGCAGGGGGGCGAGCAGTACTTC; CDR3aa: CASSFLGQGGEQYF
j_gene: TRBJ2-5; d_gene: TRBD2; abundance: NA; v_gene: TRBV5-4; CDR3nt: TGTGCCAGCAGCTTGGGCCTAGCGGTTCAAGAGACCCAGTACTTC; CDR3aa: CASSLGLAVQETQYF
j_gene: TRBJ2-3; d_gene: NA; abundance: NA; v_gene: TRBV12-3/TRBV12-4; CDR3nt: TGTGCCAGCAGATATAGCACAGATACGCAGTATTTT; CDR3aa: CASRYSTDTQYF
j_gene: TRBJ1-3; d_gene: TRBD1; abundance: NA; v_gene: TRBV5-1; CDR3nt: TGCGCCAGCAGCCTAGGGGGCGGCAGCTCTGGAAACACCATATATTTT; CDR3aa: CASSLGGGSSGNTIYF
j_gene: TRBJ1-4; d_gene: TRBD1; abundance: NA; v_gene: TRBV4-3; CDR3nt: TGCGCCAGCAGCCAGGTCGGGACAGACGTTGAAAAACTGTTTTTT; CDR3aa: CASSQVGTDVEKLFF
j_gene: TRBJ1-5; d_gene: NA; abundance: many; v_gene: TRBV5-1; CDR3nt: TGCGCCAGCAGCTTGAACAGTAATCAGCCCCAGCATTTT; CDR3aa: CASSLNSNQPQHF
j_gene: TRBJ1-5; d_gene: TRBD1; abundance: NA; v_gene: TRBV27; CDR3nt: TGTGCCAGCAGTTTAGACAGGGTTGGGAATCAGCCCCAGCATTTT; CDR3aa: CASSLDRVGNQPQHF
j_gene: TRBJ1-3; d_gene: TRBD1; abundance: NA; v_gene: TRBV28; CDR3nt: TGTGCCAGCAGGGGGACAGGGGGAAACACCATATATTTT; CDR3aa: CASRGTGGNTIYF
j_gene: TRBJ2-1; d_gene: NA; abundance: NA; v_gene: TRBV9; CDR3nt: TGTGCCAGCAGCGCCAATCCCGGGACAATCTACAATGAGCAGTTCTTC; CDR3aa: CASSANPGTIYNEQFF
j_gene: TRBJ1-1; d_gene: NA; abundance: NA; v_gene: TRBV12-3/TRBV12-4; CDR3nt: TGTGCCAGCAGCAAAGCGAACACTGAAGCTTTCTTT; CDR3aa: CASSKANTEAFF
j_gene: TRBJ1-6; d_gene: NA; abundance: NA; v_gene: TRBV3-1/TRBV3-2; CDR3nt: TGTGCCAGCAGCCCCAACCGGAGATCACCCCTCCACTTT; CDR3aa: CASSPNRRSPLHF
j_gene: TRBJ1-3; d_gene: NA; abundance: NA; v_gene: TRBV5-1; CDR3nt: TGCGCCAGCAGCTTGCTCGGCTCTGGAAACACCATATATTTT; CDR3aa: CASSLLGSGNTIYF
j_gene: TRBJ1-2; d_gene: NA; abundance: NA; v_gene: TRBV4-3; CDR3nt: TGCGCCAGCAGCCCCGGTCCTGGTACGGGTGGCTACACCTTC; CDR3aa: CASSPGPGTGGYTF